The T cell receptor (beta chain) described here comes from a study of siplizumab effects on memory and regulatory T cells. Study-level results: Siplizumab caused a significant drop in alloreactive sequences traceable to unstimulated CD4+ memory cells. Treg-derived clones made up an average of 68.8% of mappable alloreactive CD4+ clones with siplizumab and over 25% in controls. Unstimulated subsets accounted for the mapping of only a minor share of the clones that were alloreactive.

For this clone: What it binds is not known.

Trimming pared 6 bases from V and 3 bases from J, leaving 11 bases between. Germline V gene lookup returns CDR1 MDHEN and CDR2 SYDVKM. The CDR3 has 13 amino acids. Some clones are missing from TCRdb's copy, which holds only in-frame ones; the method was immunoSEQ multiplex PCR. The sample has about 85,000 clones; roughly 94% are singletons. Material for sequencing was CD8+ T cells sorted from blood. The genes are TRBV28 and TRBJ2-5, with D tentatively TRBD1 (6 bases). This TCR was sampled from a human donor in good health. The CDR3 DNA reads as TGTGCCAGCAGGGAGACAGGAGAAGAGACCCAGTACTTC. This encodes CASRETGEETQYF.